The source of this TCR beta chain is a study of blood T cell repertoires in COVID-19. CDR3 length equals 11 residues. The assay was immunoSEQ multiplex PCR, and TCRdb's table has in-frame clones only and misses some. The sample contains roughly 160,000 clones, roughly 84% of which appear only once. The origin of this receptor is a man in his forties or fifties with active or convalescent COVID-19. The J gene is TRBJ1-1, the V gene TRBV21-1. TRBV21-1 is labeled a pseudogene. The sequencing input was peripheral blood. The CDR3 sequence: CASSITGKHFF. CDR3 DNA: TGTGCCAGCAGCATAACGGGAAAGCATTTCTTT.